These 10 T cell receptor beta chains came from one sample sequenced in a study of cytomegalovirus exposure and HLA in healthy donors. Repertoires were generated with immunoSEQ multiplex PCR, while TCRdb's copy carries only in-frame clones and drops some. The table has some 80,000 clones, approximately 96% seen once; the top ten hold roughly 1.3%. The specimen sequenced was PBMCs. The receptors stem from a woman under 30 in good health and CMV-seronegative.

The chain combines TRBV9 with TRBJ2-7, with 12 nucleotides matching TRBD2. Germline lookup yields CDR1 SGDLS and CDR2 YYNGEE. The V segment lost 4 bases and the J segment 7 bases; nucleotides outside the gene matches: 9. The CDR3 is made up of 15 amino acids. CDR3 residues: CASSLTGTSGSEQYF. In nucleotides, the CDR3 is TGTGCCAGCAGCCTCACCGGGACTAGCGGGTCGGAGCAGTACTTC.

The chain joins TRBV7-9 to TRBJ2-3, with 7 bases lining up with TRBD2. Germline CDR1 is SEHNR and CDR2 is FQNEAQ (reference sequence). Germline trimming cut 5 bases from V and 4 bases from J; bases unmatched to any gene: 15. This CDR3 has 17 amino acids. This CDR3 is CASSGSTGREEADTQYF. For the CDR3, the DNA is TGTGCCAGCAGCGGGTCCACGGGTCGGGAGGAAGCAGATACGCAGTATTTT.

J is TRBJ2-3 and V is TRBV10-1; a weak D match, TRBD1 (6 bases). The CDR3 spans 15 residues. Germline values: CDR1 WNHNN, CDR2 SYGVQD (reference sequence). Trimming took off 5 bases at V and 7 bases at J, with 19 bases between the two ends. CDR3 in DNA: TGCGCCAGCAGTAACGGGACACTTCGACCTTATACGCAGTATTTT. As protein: CASSNGTLRPYTQYF.

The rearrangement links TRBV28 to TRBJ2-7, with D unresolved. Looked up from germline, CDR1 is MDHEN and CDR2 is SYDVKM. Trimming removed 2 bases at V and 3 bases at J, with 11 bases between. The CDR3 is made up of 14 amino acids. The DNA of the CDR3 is TGTGCCAGCAGTTTAGAACTATCAGTCTACGAGCAGTACTTC. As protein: CASSLELSVYEQYF.

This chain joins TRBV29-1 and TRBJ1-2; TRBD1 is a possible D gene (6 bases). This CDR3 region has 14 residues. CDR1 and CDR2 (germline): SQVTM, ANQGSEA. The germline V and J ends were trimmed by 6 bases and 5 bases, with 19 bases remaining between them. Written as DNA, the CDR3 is TGCAGCGTCCTTCACAGGACAGAAACTTATGGCTACACCTTC. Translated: CSVLHRTETYGYTF.

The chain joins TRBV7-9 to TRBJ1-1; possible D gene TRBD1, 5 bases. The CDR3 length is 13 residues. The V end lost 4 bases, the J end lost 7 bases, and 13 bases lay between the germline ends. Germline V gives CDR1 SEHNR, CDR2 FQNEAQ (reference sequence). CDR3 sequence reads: CASSYDSIFEAFF. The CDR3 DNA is TGTGCCAGCAGCTACGACAGTATCTTTGAAGCTTTCTTT.

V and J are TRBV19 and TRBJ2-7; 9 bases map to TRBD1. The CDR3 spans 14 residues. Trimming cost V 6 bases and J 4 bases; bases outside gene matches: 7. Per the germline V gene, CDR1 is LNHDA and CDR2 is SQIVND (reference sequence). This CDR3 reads CASRRRDRDYEQYF. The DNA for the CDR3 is TGTGCCAGTAGACGCCGGGACAGGGATTACGAGCAGTACTTC.

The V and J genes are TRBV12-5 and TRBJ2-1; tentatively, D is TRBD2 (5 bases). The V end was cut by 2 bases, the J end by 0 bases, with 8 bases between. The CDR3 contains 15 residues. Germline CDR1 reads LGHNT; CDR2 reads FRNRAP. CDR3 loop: CASGLSRGSYNEQFF. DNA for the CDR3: TGTGCTAGTGGTTTGTCCCGGGGCTCCTACAATGAGCAGTTCTTC.

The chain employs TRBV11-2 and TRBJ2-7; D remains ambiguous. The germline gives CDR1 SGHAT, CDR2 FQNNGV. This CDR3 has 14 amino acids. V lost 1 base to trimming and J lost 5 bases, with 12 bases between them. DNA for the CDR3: TGTGCCAGCAGCTTAGGATACTGGTCCGACGAGCAGTACTTC. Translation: CASSLGYWSDEQYF.

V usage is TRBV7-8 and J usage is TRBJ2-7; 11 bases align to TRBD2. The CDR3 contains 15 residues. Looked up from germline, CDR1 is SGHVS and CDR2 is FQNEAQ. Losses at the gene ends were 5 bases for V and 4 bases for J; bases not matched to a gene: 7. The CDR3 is CASSLTSGSWYEQYF. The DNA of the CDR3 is TGTGCCAGCAGCCTAACTAGCGGGAGTTGGTACGAGCAGTACTTC.